What follows are 26 T cell receptor beta chains derived from one specimen sequenced in a study of T cells after yellow fever vaccination (dated by TCRdb to the late 2010s). Interpreted using the paper, the treatment or condition label stands for: live attenuated yellow fever vaccine strain. Library generation was performed with 5' RACE. The sequencing machine was an Illumina HiSeq 2500. The raw public data were reprocessed by TCRdb itself: fastp quality trimming at Q25, MiXCR clonotype calling, in-frame beta chains only. Rows matching on CDR3 protein sequence are summarized as one entry with the most common DNA and genes. This sample gives approximately 31,000 distinct CDR3 sequences in total; roughly 10% of them show up just once. The top ten constitute around 12% of the sample. This sample comprised PBMCs, either bulk or a sorted T-cell subset (CD4+, CD8+, memory, or dextramer-sorted; not recorded which), obtained around 15 days after the first yellow fever vaccination. The receptors were gathered from a man younger than 35 who received the YFV17D yellow fever vaccine.

The table lists this clonotype with many counts. The chain uses TRBV5-6 and TRBJ1-5, with D hard to call. Germline-derived CDR1 and CDR2 are SGHDT and YYEEEE. Trimming left V 0 bases short and J 9 bases short, with 10 bases between. CDR3 size: 13 residues. CDR3 region: CASSLDRAGPQHF. CDR3 in DNA: TGTGCCAGCAGCTTGGACCGGGCCGGGCCCCAGCATTTT.

This clonotype has ten or more counts. The chain uses TRBV12-3 or TRBV12-4 and TRBJ1-5, with D uncertain. The CDR3 has 15 amino acids. V was trimmed by 1 base and J by 2 bases, leaving 9 bases between them. The CDR3 DNA reads TGTGCCAGCAGTTTAGGGTCGGGTGGCAATCAGCCCCAGCATTTT. Translation: CASSLGSGGNQPQHF.

The table lists this clonotype with many counts. The chain carries TRBV20-1 and TRBJ1-5; tentatively, D is TRBD1 (5 bases). The V gene lost 2 bases and the J gene lost 4 bases, with 15 bases spanning the gap. The CDR3 totals 15 residues. CDR1 and CDR2 (germline): DFQATT, SNEGSKA (reference sequence). The DNA of the CDR3 is TGCAGTGCTAGACGGGGGATGCGGCTGAATCAGCCCCAGCATTTT. Its protein product is CSARRGMRLNQPQHF.

In this sample, this clonotype turned up many times. The chain employs TRBV15 and TRBJ2-2; D is unresolved. Germline CDR1 reads LNHNV; CDR2 reads YYDKDF (reference sequence). This CDR3 spans 12 amino acids. Trimming pared 0 bases from V and 6 bases from J, leaving 2 bases between. In DNA form, the CDR3 reads TGTGCCACCAGCAGAGAGTCCGGGGAGCTGTTTTTT. It is translated as CATSRESGELFF.

On this clonotype: A much bigger clone sits one base away, suggesting this may be a read error. The J gene is TRBJ2-7, the V gene TRBV7-2; D ambiguous. Germline V gives CDR1 SGHTA, CDR2 FQGNSA. This CDR3 contains 12 residues. The V and J ends lost 5 bases and 7 bases respectively, with 12 bases between them. CDR3 sequence (DNA): TGTGCCAGCAGCCCCACTATTGGTGAGCAGTACTTC. It codes for CASSPTIGEQYF.

A few counts support this clonotype. A much larger clone lies a single base off, so this may be a read error. The J gene is TRBJ2-5, the V gene TRBV12-3 or TRBV12-4; possibly TRBD2 for D (6 bases). This CDR3 comprises 14 residues. The germline V and J ends were trimmed by 2 bases and 3 bases, with 10 bases remaining between them. The CDR3 region is CASSLMGGEETQYF. The DNA for the CDR3 is TGTGCCAGCAGTTTAATGGGAGGTGAAGAGACCCAGTACTTC.

This clonotype was recorded at least ten times. V gene TRBV7-9 combines with J gene TRBJ1-2; D possibly corresponds to TRBD1 (5 bases). The V gene's germline CDR1 is SEHNR and CDR2 FQNEAQ (reference sequence). CDR3 size: 13 residues. V was cut by 2 bases and J by 6 bases, with 10 bases left in between. The CDR3 DNA sequence: TGTGCCAGCAGCTTATCAGGGTTCAATGGCTACACCTTC. Protein: CASSLSGFNGYTF.

This clonotype showed up many times. The J gene is TRBJ2-1, the V gene TRBV6-2 or TRBV6-3; D possibly corresponds to TRBD2 (6 bases). Trimming pared 2 bases from V and 7 bases from J, leaving 18 bases between. Germline loops: CDR1 MNHEY, CDR2 SVGEGT. This CDR3 spans 16 amino acids. The CDR3 DNA sequence: TGTGCCAGCAGTTACGGAGCGGTGCCGGGGGAGAATGAGCAGTTCTTC. This gives the protein CASSYGAVPGENEQFF.

This clonotype was recorded many times. The chain recombines TRBV11-2 with TRBJ2-7; TRBD1 agrees at 7 bases. Germline CDR1 SGHAT, CDR2 FQNNGV. The V gene end was trimmed by 2 bases and the J gene end by 3 bases; junction bases not matched to a gene: 7. The length of the CDR3 is 15 residues. The CDR3 nucleotides read TGTGCCAGCAGCTTATATTGGACAGGAGACTACGAGCAGTACGTC. This encodes CASSLYWTGDYEQYV.

Ten or more counts support this clonotype. The genes are TRBV4-1 and TRBJ2-2; tentative D call: TRBD1 (5 bases). CDR3 size: 19 residues. Looked up from germline, CDR1 is MGHRA and CDR2 is YSYEKL. The V end was cut by 1 base, the J end by 0 bases, with 18 bases between. CDR3 sequence: CASSQGRTGYTSNTGELFF. CDR3 sequence (DNA): TGCGCCAGCAGCCAAGGACGTACAGGCTACACCTCGAACACCGGGGAGCTGTTTTTT.

Comments on this clonotype: A much larger clone differs by one base, so this may be a read error. The chain carries TRBV5-6 and TRBJ1-1, with TRBD1 identical over 9 bases. Germline V gene lookup returns CDR1 SGHDT and CDR2 YYEEEE. V gave up 3 bases and J gave up 6 bases; unmatched junction bases: 3. The CDR3 covers 13 residues. The CDR3 sequence: CASSWTGAPEAFF. The CDR3 DNA sequence: TGTGCCAGCAGCTGGACAGGGGCACCTGAAGCTTTCTTT.

This clonotype was recorded many times. V gene TRBV7-9 combines with J gene TRBJ1-2; TRBD1 matches 7 bases. The CDR3 is 14 residues long. CDR1 SEHNR and CDR2 FQNEAQ come from the germline V gene (reference sequence). With V trimmed by 7 bases and J by 4 bases, 9 bases remained unmatched. CDR3 amino acids: CASTTPTGPYGYTF. The CDR3 DNA is TGTGCCAGCACCACCCCGACAGGGCCCTATGGCTACACCTTC.

This clonotype was seen repeatedly, ten times or more. The chain recombines TRBV20-1 with TRBJ2-7, with no clear D. Trimming left V 0 bases short and J 3 bases short, with 3 bases between. The germline gives CDR1 DFQATT, CDR2 SNEGSKA (reference sequence). The CDR3 is 11 amino acids. The CDR3 DNA follows: TGCAGTGCTAGAGAGTTCTACGAGCAGTACGTC. It yields the protein CSAREFYEQYV.

This clonotype was seen many times. V and J are TRBV10-3 and TRBJ1-1; D remains unclear. The length of the CDR3 is 13 residues. Germline CDR1 is ENHRY and CDR2 is SYGVKD. The V end was cut by 10 bases, the J end by 0 bases, with 12 bases between. CDR3 region: CASNDNLNTEAFF. The DNA for the CDR3 is TGTGCCAGTAATGACAACCTGAACACTGAAGCTTTCTTT.

This clonotype was counted at least ten times. This rearrangement joins TRBV7-8 to TRBJ1-1; D is ambiguous. The CDR3 consists of 13 residues. CDR1 SGHVS and CDR2 FQNEAQ come from the germline V gene. V was pared by 3 bases and J by 3 bases, with 8 bases between. CDR3 in amino acids: CASSFQLHTEAFF. CDR3 DNA: TGTGCCAGCAGCTTCCAACTTCACACTGAAGCTTTCTTT.

This clonotype was recorded at least ten times. The chain employs TRBV6-5 and TRBJ2-3; TRBD2 aligns across 7 bases. The germline CDR1 and CDR2 sequences are MNHEY and SVGAGI. The CDR3 spans 16 residues. The trim removed 3 bases at V and 5 bases at J, leaving 11 bases unmatched. Written as DNA, the CDR3 is TGTGCCAGCAGTTATCAGGGTGGGAGGGGACGAGATACGCAGTATTTT. Its protein product is CASSYQGGRGRDTQYF.

This clonotype was recorded at least ten times. V gene TRBV2 combines with J gene TRBJ2-3; the match to TRBD1 covers 7 bases. Germline V gene data show CDR1 as SNHLY and CDR2 as FYNNEI. Trimming at V came to 5 bases and at J to 1 base, leaving 6 bases not matched to a gene. The CDR3 totals 15 residues. CDR3 sequence: CASSQDRAGTDTQYF. CDR3 DNA: TGTGCCAGCAGTCAAGACAGGGCTGGCACAGATACGCAGTATTTT.

This clonotype was recorded at least ten times. Here the CDR3 reads CASSLDPGSYGYTF. In DNA form, the CDR3 reads TGCGCCAGCAGCTTGGATCCGGGATCCTATGGCTACACCTTC. The J gene is TRBJ1-2, the V gene TRBV5-1; the D is unclear. The V end lost 0 bases, the J end lost 4 bases, and 10 bases lay between the germline ends. CDR1 SGHRS and CDR2 YFSETQ come from the germline V gene. The CDR3 sequence is 14 residues long.

In its sample, this clonotype was seen many times. The chain uses TRBV7-3 and TRBJ2-3, with TRBD2 identical over 9 bases. The CDR3 totals 15 residues. V lost 5 bases and J lost 2; bases outside the gene matches: 5. CDR1 and CDR2 from the germline V gene are SGHTA and FQGTGA. The DNA for the CDR3 is TGTGCCAGCAGCGAGCGGGGGGCAAACACAGATACGCAGTATTTT. It codes for CASSERGANTDTQYF.

In its sample, this clonotype was seen many times. The chain employs TRBV6-5 and TRBJ1-6; 7 bases fit TRBD1. The germline gives CDR1 MNHEY, CDR2 SVGAGI. V shed 0 bases and J 3 bases; nucleotides not matched to a gene: 2. CDR3 length: 16 residues. CDR3 in amino acids: CASSYSGQLYNSPLHF. The CDR3 nucleotides read TGTGCCAGCAGTTACTCGGGACAGCTCTATAATTCACCCCTCCACTTT.

This clonotype was picked up many times. The V and J genes are TRBV5-1 and TRBJ2-5; 7 nucleotides align to TRBD2. CDR1 and CDR2 (germline): SGHRS, YFSETQ. The J segment lost 1 base and the V segment lost 3 bases, leaving 9 bases of the junction unmatched. This CDR3 is built from 16 residues. CDR3 DNA sequence: TGCGCCAGCAGCTGGGGAGCGGGGATGATCCAAGAGACCCAGTACTTC. Residues: CASSWGAGMIQETQYF. The whole variable domain, filled in from reference TRBV5-1 and TRBJ2-5, reads KAGVTQTPRYLIKTRGQQVTLSCSPISGHRSVSWYQQTPGQGLQFLFEYFSETQRNKGNFPGRFSGRQFSNSRSEMNVSTLELGDSALYLCASSWGAGMIQETQYFGPGTRLLVL.

This clonotype was picked up many times. The J gene is TRBJ2-7, the V gene TRBV10-3; 9 bases map to TRBD2. With 10 bases clipped from V and 7 bases from J, the junction kept 11 bases outside the gene matches. Germline V CDR1 and CDR2: ENHRY, SYGVKD. The CDR3 sequence is 13 residues long. The CDR3 loop is CATGGGAGWEQYV. Here the CDR3 DNA reads TGTGCCACCGGCGGGGGGGCAGGGTGGGAGCAGTACGTC.

This clonotype has a count of ten or more. The chain has TRBV28 and TRBJ2-1, with 13 bases fitting TRBD2. The CDR3 length is 19 residues. With 6 bases clipped from V and 0 bases from J, the junction kept 11 bases outside the gene matches. Germline lookup yields CDR1 MDHEN and CDR2 SYDVKM. The CDR3 spells CASSLPGLAGTSSYNEQFF. CDR3 coding DNA: TGTGCCAGCAGCCTACCGGGACTAGCGGGGACGAGCTCCTACAATGAGCAGTTCTTC.

The gene calls are TRBV29-1 and TRBJ2-3; the match to TRBD2 covers 12 bases. Germline trimming cut 4 bases from V and 4 bases from J; bases unmatched to any gene: 15. CDR3 length: 18 amino acids. CDR1 is SQVTM, CDR2 ANQGSEA, per germline. The CDR3 region is CSVVGPPTSGGRADTQYF. CDR3 coding DNA: TGCAGCGTTGTGGGTCCCCCGACTAGCGGGGGTCGGGCAGATACGCAGTATTTT.

This clonotype was counted at least ten times. The chain combines TRBV29-1 with TRBJ2-1; no definite D call. The germline V gene has CDR1 SQVTM and CDR2 ANQGSEA. The CDR3 is 10 amino acids. Trimming shortened V by 4 bases and J by 9 bases, and 7 bases separated the two germline ends. Written as DNA, the CDR3 is TGCAGCGTTGCGGTCGTTGAGCAGTTCTTC. This codes for CSVAVVEQFF.

This clonotype was seen many times. The chain joins TRBV7-2 to TRBJ2-3; unclear D gene. V was clipped by 5 bases and J by 1 base, with 7 bases between them. The CDR3 runs 13 residues. Germline lookup yields CDR1 SGHTA and CDR2 FQGNSA. The CDR3 here is CASSPKGTDTQYF. DNA for the CDR3: TGTGCCAGCAGCCCAAAGGGCACAGATACGCAGTATTTT.